This passage covers 5 T cell receptor beta chains from one sample sequenced in a study of T cell changes during pregnancy in multiple sclerosis. This table comes from immunoSEQ multiplex PCR, and its TCRdb copy is limited to in-frame clones, with some not included. This table has about 40,000 clones, 88% appearing once. The sequencing used peripheral blood, collected in the first trimester of pregnancy. Every receptor here comes from a female donor in good health, enrolled as a control in a pregnancy study.

The chain is built from TRBV29-1 and TRBJ1-2; TRBD1 might be the D (6 bases). V was cut by 0 bases and J by 7 bases, with 12 bases left in between. The CDR3 runs 13 residues. The V gene's germline CDR1 is SQVTM and CDR2 ANQGSEA. DNA of the CDR3: TGCAGCGTTGAAGAACAGGGTGTTGGTGGCTACACCTTC. Translated, it gives CSVEEQGVGGYTF.

The genes are TRBV10-1 and TRBJ2-7; TRBD2 might be the D (6 bases). CDR1 WNHNN and CDR2 SYGVQD come from the germline V gene (reference sequence). The CDR3 extends over 14 amino acids. V lost 5 bases to trimming and J lost 4 bases, with 15 bases between them. In DNA, the CDR3 is TGCGCCAGCAGTCCCAGCGGAGCGGGTTACGAGCAGTACTTC. Amino acid sequence: CASSPSGAGYEQYF.

The V and J genes are TRBV5-1 and TRBJ1-1; 7 bases are shared with TRBD1. V lost 5 bases to trimming and J lost 3 bases; unmatched junction nucleotides: 7. The germline V gene encodes CDR1 SGHRS and CDR2 YFSETQ. The CDR3 has 14 residues. The DNA for the CDR3 is TGCGCCAGCAGGCCAGGGACAGCGTACACTGAAGCTTTCTTT. Protein product: CASRPGTAYTEAFF.

The chain recombines TRBV7-9 with TRBJ1-4; D gene uncertain. This CDR3 region has 15 residues. The germline V gene has CDR1 SEHNR and CDR2 FQNEAQ (reference sequence). V dropped 5 bases and J dropped 0 bases, with 10 bases sitting between them. The CDR3 DNA sequence: TGTGCCAGCAGCCTACGGACTCCAACTAATGAAAAACTGTTTTTT. It codes for CASSLRTPTNEKLFF.

The table lists this clone with a few counts. The rearrangement uses TRBV4-1 and TRBJ1-6; D is unclear. The CDR3 totals 16 residues. CDR1 is MGHRA and CDR2 is YSYEKL in the germline V gene. Between the trimmed V and J ends, which lost 4 bases and 8 bases, there was a span of 18 bases. The CDR3 sequence: CASSPVGRELDSPLHF. CDR3 coding DNA: TGCGCCAGCAGCCCAGTGGGGAGGGAATTGGATTCACCCCTCCACTTT.